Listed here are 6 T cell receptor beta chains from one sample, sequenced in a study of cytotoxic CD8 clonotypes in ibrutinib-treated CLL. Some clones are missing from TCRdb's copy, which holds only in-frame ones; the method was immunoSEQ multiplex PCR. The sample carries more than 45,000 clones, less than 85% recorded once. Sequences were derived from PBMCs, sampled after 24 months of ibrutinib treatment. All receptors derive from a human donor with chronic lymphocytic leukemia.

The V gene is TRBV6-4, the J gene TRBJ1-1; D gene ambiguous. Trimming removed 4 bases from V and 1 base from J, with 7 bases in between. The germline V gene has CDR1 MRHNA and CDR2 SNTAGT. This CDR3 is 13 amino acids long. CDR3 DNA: TGTGCCAGCAGTGCCCGGGGGAACACTGAAGCTTTCTTT. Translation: CASSARGNTEAFF.

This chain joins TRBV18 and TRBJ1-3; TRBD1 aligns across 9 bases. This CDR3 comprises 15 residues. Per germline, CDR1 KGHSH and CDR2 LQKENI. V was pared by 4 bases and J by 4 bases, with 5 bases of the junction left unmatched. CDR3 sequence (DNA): TGTGCCAGCTCACTCGGACAGGGGTCAGGAAACACCATATATTTT. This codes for CASSLGQGSGNTIYF.

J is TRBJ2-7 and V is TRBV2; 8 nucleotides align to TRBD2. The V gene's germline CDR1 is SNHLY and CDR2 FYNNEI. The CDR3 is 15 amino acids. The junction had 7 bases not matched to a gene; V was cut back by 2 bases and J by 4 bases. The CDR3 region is CASSEISGTIYEQYF. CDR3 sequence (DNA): TGTGCCAGCAGTGAAATTAGCGGGACAATTTACGAGCAGTACTTC.

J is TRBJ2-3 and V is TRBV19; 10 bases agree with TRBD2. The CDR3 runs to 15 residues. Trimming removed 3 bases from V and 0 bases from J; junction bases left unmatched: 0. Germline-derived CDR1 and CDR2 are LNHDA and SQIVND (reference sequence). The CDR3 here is CASSMTSGSTDTQYF. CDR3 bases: TGTGCCAGTAGTATGACTAGCGGGAGCACAGATACGCAGTATTTT. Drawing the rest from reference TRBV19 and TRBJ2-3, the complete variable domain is DGGITQSPKYLFRKEGQNVTLSCEQNLNHDAMYWYRQDPGQGLRLIYYSQIVNDFQKGDIAEGYSVSREKKESFPLTVTSAQKNPTAFYLCASSMTSGSTDTQYFGPGTRLTVL.

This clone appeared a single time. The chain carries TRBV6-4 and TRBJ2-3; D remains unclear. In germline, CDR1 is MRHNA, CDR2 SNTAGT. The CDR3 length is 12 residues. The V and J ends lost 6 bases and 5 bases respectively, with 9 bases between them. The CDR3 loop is CASSLDGDTQYF. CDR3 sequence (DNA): TGTGCCAGCAGCCTGGACGGAGATACGCAGTATTTT.

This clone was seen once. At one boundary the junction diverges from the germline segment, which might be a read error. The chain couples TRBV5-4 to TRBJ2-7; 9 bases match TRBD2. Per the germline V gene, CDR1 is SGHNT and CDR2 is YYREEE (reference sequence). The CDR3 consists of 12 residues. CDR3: CASSFDSGLAFF. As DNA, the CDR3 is TGTGCCAGCAGCTTCGATTCGGGACTAGCCTTCTTC.